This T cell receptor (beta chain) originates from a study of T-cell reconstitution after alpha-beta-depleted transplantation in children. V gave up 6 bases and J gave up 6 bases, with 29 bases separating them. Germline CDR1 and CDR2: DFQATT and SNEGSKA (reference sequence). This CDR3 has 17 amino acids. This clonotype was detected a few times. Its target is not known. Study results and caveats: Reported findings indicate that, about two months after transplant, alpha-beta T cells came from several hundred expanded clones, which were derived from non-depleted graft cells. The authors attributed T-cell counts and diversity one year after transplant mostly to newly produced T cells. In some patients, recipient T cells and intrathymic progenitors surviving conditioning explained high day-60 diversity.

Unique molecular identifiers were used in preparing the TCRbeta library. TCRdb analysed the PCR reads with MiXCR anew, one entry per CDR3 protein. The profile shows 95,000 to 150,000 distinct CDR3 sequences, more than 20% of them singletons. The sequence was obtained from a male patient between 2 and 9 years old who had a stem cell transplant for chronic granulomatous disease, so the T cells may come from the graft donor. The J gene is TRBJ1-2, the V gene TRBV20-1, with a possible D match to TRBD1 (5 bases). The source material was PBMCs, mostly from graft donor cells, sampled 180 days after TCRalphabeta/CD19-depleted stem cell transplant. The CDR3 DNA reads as TGCAGTGCGATTAGCCGTTTGTCGGACCCCGGGGACCATGGCTACACCTTC. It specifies CSAISRLSDPGDHGYTF.